This TCR beta chain was observed in a study of blood T cell repertoires in COVID-19. Whole-study context: Samples came from the United States, Italy and Spain, spanning acute and convalescent COVID-19. Nucleic acid was either cDNA or gDNA, and it came from T cells, B-cell-depleted T cells, or PBMCs.

CDR3 length: 13 amino acids. Germline CDR1 is KGHSH and CDR2 is LQKENI. The trim removed 7 bases at V and 6 bases at J, leaving 6 bases unmatched. Original methodology: Amplification of reference gene primers provided the estimated nucleated cell counts. The table came from immunoSEQ multiplex PCR; TCRdb's copy has only in-frame clones and leaves some out. The DNA was the basis for D and trimming; V, J and clone size are from that table. This table holds 65,000 to 70,000 clones, approximately 93% found once. This chain links TRBV18 with TRBJ2-3; 8 positions agree with TRBD1. This clonotype was obtained from a man between 65 and 85 years old with active COVID-19. The source material was peripheral blood. The CDR3 DNA sequence: TGTGCCAGCTGTACAGGGGGAATGGATACGCAGTATTTT. It translates to CASCTGGMDTQYF.